This T cell receptor (beta chain) was identified during a study of shared clonotypes between healthy human individuals. A note on this clone: Its target is not known.

The assay was carried out at the deep level. The method was immunoSEQ multiplex PCR; TCRdb's version includes in-frame clones alone and lacks a portion of them. The data contain millions of clones, about 95% of them singletons. The CDR3 runs to 14 residues. The germline gives CDR1 MNHNY, CDR2 SVGAGI (reference sequence). The V gene end was trimmed by 6 bases and the J gene end by 3 bases; junction bases not matched to a gene: 7. Findings and limits, study-wide: Non-shared clonotypes had lower generation probabilities than those shared by all four donors.

The receptor was derived from a young man in good health. The sequenced material came from naive CD4+ T cells sorted from blood. As for subset: CD45RA+ positively selected. This chain joins TRBV6-6 and TRBJ2-5; TRBD1 aligns across 7 bases. Here the CDR3 reads CASSRDSSEETQYF. The CDR3 coding sequence is TGTGCCAGCAGCCGGGACAGTTCTGAAGAGACCCAGTACTTC.